These 12 T cell receptor beta chains originate from one sample sequenced in a study of T cells in Graves' hyperthyroidism and ophthalmopathy. Amplification of TCR beta CDR3 regions used RNA as the template. First-round RT-PCR with HTBI primers amplified the TCR CDR3 region. Via MiXCR, TCRdb re-called the multiplex PCR reads, giving one row per CDR3 protein. The table has about 840,000 distinct CDR3 sequences, about two fifths seen once. Sequencing was performed on blood. All receptors come from a man younger than 35 with Graves' hyperthyroidism.

The table lists this clonotype with many counts. The CDR3 sequence: CSARWDTLEAFF. The CDR3 coding sequence is TGCAGTGCTAGGTGGGACACCCTAGAAGCTTTCTTT. The chain couples TRBV20-1 to TRBJ1-1; D might be TRBD1 (6 bases). The germline CDR1 and CDR2 sequences are DFQATT and SNEGSKA (reference sequence). The CDR3 length is 12 residues. Trimming shortened V by 3 bases and J by 8 bases, and 13 bases separated the two germline ends.

The chain uses TRBV13 and TRBJ1-2, with D perhaps matching TRBD1 (5 bases). CDR3 length: 15 amino acids. Trimming took 8 bases from V and 3 from J, leaving 19 bases between them. Germline loops: CDR1 PRHDT, CDR2 FYEKMQ (reference sequence). CDR3 region: CASAGGRGGDYGYTF. CDR3 coding DNA: TGTGCCAGCGCAGGCGGCCGTGGGGGTGACTATGGCTACACCTTC.

This clonotype has a count of ten or more. The chain has TRBV19 and TRBJ1-5, with D unclear. With 7 bases removed from V and 3 bases from J, the gap between germline ends came to 10 bases. The CDR3 is made up of 13 amino acids. CDR1 and CDR2 from the germline V gene are LNHDA and SQIVND (reference sequence). This chain's CDR3 is CASKGGTNQPQHF. The CDR3 coding sequence is TGTGCCAGTAAAGGAGGCACCAATCAGCCCCAGCATTTT.

The table lists this clonotype with a few counts. The chain carries TRBV12-3 or TRBV12-4 and TRBJ1-3; D not certain. Trimming shortened V by 3 bases and J by 0 bases, and 3 bases separated the two germline ends. The CDR3 runs to 13 residues. CDR3 region: CASSFYSGNTIYF. The DNA for the CDR3 is TGTGCCAGCAGTTTTTACTCTGGAAACACCATATATTTT.

Concerning this clonotype: It may be a read error: a sequence one base away is much more abundant. The V call is TRBV29-1, the J call TRBJ2-7, with a possible D match to TRBD2 (6 bases). CDR1 SQVTM and CDR2 ANQGSEA come from the germline V gene. The length of the CDR3 is 13 residues. The CDR3 loop reads CSVVSGDSCEQYF. CDR3 sequence (DNA): TGCAGCGTTGTATCCGGGGACTCCTGCGAGCAGTACTTC.

The rearrangement joins TRBV7-9 to TRBJ2-5; D is uncertain. The germline CDR1 and CDR2 sequences are SEHNR and FQNEAQ (reference sequence). CDR3 length: 14 amino acids. V lost 5 bases and J lost 4, with 14 bases in between. The CDR3 region is CASSTRPPGETQYF. In DNA, the CDR3 is TGTGCCAGCAGCACCAGGCCTCCGGGAGAGACCCAGTACTTC.

The table lists this clonotype with a few counts. The chain uses TRBV11-2 and TRBJ1-3, with D uncertain. The germline V and J ends were trimmed by 1 base and 0 bases, with 10 bases remaining between them. The CDR3 runs 16 residues. Germline V gene data show CDR1 as SGHAT and CDR2 as FQNNGV. CDR3 region: CASSLVPRSSGNTIYF. The DNA of the CDR3 is TGTGCCAGCAGCTTAGTACCGCGAAGCTCTGGAAACACCATATATTTT. The entire variable domain, with the rest obtained from reference TRBV11-2 and TRBJ1-3, is as follows: EAGVAQSPRYKIIEKRQSVAFWCNPISGHATLYWYQQILGQGPKLLIQFQNNGVVDDSQLPKDRFSAERLKGVDSTLKIQPAKLEDSAVYLCASSLVPRSSGNTIYFGEGSWLTVV.

V gene TRBV20-1 combines with J gene TRBJ1-2; no firm D call. Looked up from germline, CDR1 is DFQATT and CDR2 is SNEGSKA (reference sequence). This CDR3 region has 13 residues. Trimming cost V 5 bases and J 3 bases, with 13 bases left between them. The CDR3 bases are TGCAGTGCTTCGACGGAGGCGCACTATGGCTACACCTTC. Its translation is CSASTEAHYGYTF.

This clonotype has a single count. The chain recombines TRBV7-2 with TRBJ2-5, with D possibly TRBD1 on 6 matching bases. CDR1 is SGHTA, CDR2 FQGNSA, per germline. The V end was cut by 0 bases, the J end by 9 bases, with 14 bases between. This CDR3 contains 14 residues. CDR3 sequence: CASSLAGVGQPQYF. The CDR3 nucleotides read TGTGCCAGCAGCTTAGCAGGGGTCGGACAGCCCCAGTACTTC.

J is TRBJ1-5 and V is TRBV10-2, with a tentative D call TRBD1 (5 bases). This CDR3 spans 15 amino acids. Trimming took off 8 bases at V and 0 bases at J, with 14 bases between the two ends. The V gene's germline CDR1 is WSHSY and CDR2 SAAADI. The DNA of the CDR3 is TGCGCCAGCCAAAACGGGGGGGATAGCAATCAGCCCCAGCATTTT. Translated: CASQNGGDSNQPQHF.

The chain is built from TRBV29-1 and TRBJ1-4; maybe TRBD1 (5 bases). The CDR3 runs 11 residues. CDR1 SQVTM and CDR2 ANQGSEA come from the germline V gene. V was pared by 8 bases and J by 10 bases, with 14 bases between. The CDR3 region is CSLRSGGKLFF. In nucleotides, the CDR3 is TGCAGCCTTCGTAGCGGGGGAAAACTGTTTTTT.

There are many counts of this clonotype. CDR3 in DNA: TGTGCCAGCAGCGGCCGGACAGACCAGCCCCAGCATTTT. It codes for CASSGRTDQPQHF. This chain connects TRBV3-1 to TRBJ1-5, with D possibly being TRBD1 (6 bases). The CDR3 consists of 13 residues. Trimming removed 5 bases at V and 7 bases at J, with 12 bases between. Germline V gives CDR1 LGHDT, CDR2 YNNKEL (reference sequence). Based on the CDR3 plus reference TRBV3-1 and TRBJ1-5, the full variable domain is DTAVSQTPKYLVTQMGNDKSIKCEQNLGHDTMYWYKQDSKKFLKIMFSYNNKELIINETVPNRFSPKSPDKAHLNLHINSLELGDSAVYFCASSGRTDQPQHFGDGTRLSIL.